The clone carrying this T cell receptor beta chain was detected only a few times. Its matching antigen is unknown. The authors made TCR cDNA by 5'RACE template switching, adding a universal primer site and UMIs. TCRdb processed the 5' RACE reads anew with MiXCR; each CDR3 protein has one entry. This sample has about 550,000 distinct CDR3 sequences; less than 20% occur once, and the top ten carry 14%. These data come from a study of T cells after yellow fever vaccination. Study-wide results and caveats: In post-booster samples, most primary-vaccination clones reappeared (around 95% CD4, 70% to 90% CD8). Clonotypes shared by both compartments, CD4 and CD8, made up a small share.

Trimming removed 3 bases from V and 7 bases from J, with 13 bases in between. The CDR3 runs 13 residues. The rearrangement joins TRBV23-1 to TRBJ2-7; D gene ambiguous. TRBV23-1 is assigned to the ORF class and has an uncertain function. The TCR sequence derives from a man aged 30 to 39 who received the YFV17D yellow fever vaccine. Material: PBMCs, obtained 15 days after the yellow fever booster vaccination. CDR3 sequence: CASSHRIFGEQYF. CDR3 bases: TGCGCCAGCAGTCACAGAATTTTCGGTGAGCAGTACTTC.